Listed below are T cell receptor beta chains from one sample, sequenced in a study of blood T cell repertoires in COVID-19. Profiled with immunoSEQ multiplex PCR; TCRdb holds only in-frame clones, not every one. Of about 260,000 clones listed, roughly 86% were seen once; the top ten hold about 8.6%. Material: peripheral blood. The receptors were sampled from a middle-aged man with active or convalescent COVID-19. Both conserved end residues are trimmed from each CDR3.

v_gene	j_gene	CDR3aa
TRBV27	TRBJ2-2	ASRLAGGPVGELF
TRBV19	TRBJ1-5	ASSIRSAPNQPQH
TRBV4-2	TRBJ2-1	ASSQDGGAGLNEQF
TRBV19	TRBJ2-3	ASSPKSTRFSTDTQY
TRBV5-1	TRBJ1-1	ASSFGAVNTEAF
TRBV7-9	TRBJ1-3	ASSRWDSNSGNTIY
TRBV24-1	TRBJ2-5	ATGGGGQETQY
TRBV27	TRBJ2-2	ASTSLGGNTGELF
TRBV6-5	TRBJ1-5	ASSYERDQPQH
TRBV2	TRBJ1-2	ASRAETGAYGYT
TRBV14	TRBJ2-2	ASSLLQGAPGELF
TRBV28	TRBJ1-2	ASIPGPWRAGYT
TRBV5-1	TRBJ2-5	ASSLAGAEETQY
TRBV28	TRBJ1-2	ASSFPLRDLSGGGYT
TRBV30	TRBJ2-3	AWSPWTSGVTSTDTQY
TRBV19	TRBJ1-5	ASSKRDRGGNQPQH
TRBV6-5	TRBJ2-1	ASSTDRSYNEQF
TRBV2	TRBJ2-1	ASSWAVSYNEQF
TRBV6-5	TRBJ2-4	ASHKGAGNIQY
TRBV29-1	TRBJ1-1	SVLQGAGNTEAF
TRBV19	TRBJ1-2	ASRRGGNSYNYGYT
TRBV28	TRBJ1-1	ASSFGETEAF
TRBV7-9	TRBJ2-2	ASRHPGTGITGELF